This T cell receptor beta chain stems from a study of control samples from healthy donors and cancer patients. V lost 4 bases to trimming and J lost 2 bases; unmatched junction nucleotides: 10. In germline, CDR1 is SGHNT, CDR2 YENEEA. The CDR3 loop spans 16 amino acids. The method was immunoSEQ multiplex PCR; TCRdb's version includes in-frame clones alone and lacks a portion of them. Among 100,000 to 150,000 clones listed, approximately 89% were seen once. The sequence was obtained from a man over 45 with head and neck cancer. Material: PBMCs. The V gene is TRBV11-3, the J gene TRBJ2-5; TRBD2 aligns across 7 bases. CDR3 in amino acids: CASSSGTTPQQETQYF. In nucleotides, the CDR3 is TGTGCCAGCAGCTCCGGGACTACGCCCCAACAAGAGACCCAGTACTTC.